Described below is a single T cell receptor gamma chain sequence and its context. The sample comes from a study of gamma-delta chains in newborns, infants, children. Study details: Innate gammadelta T cells reportedly expand polyclonally right after birth, driven by microbial exposure, per the title.

V gave up 2 bases and J gave up 3 bases; unmatched junction bases: 4. The CDR3 is made up of 17 amino acids. From germline, CDR1 is GITISATS and CDR2 ISYDGTV (reference sequence). TCRdb reprocessed the reads using CATT. Here the sample spans hundreds of gamma-chain clones, 20% to 25% being singletons. V and J are TRGV9 and TRGJP. The J gene is absent in TCRdb and was assigned here via DNA matching to germline. The sequenced sample consisted of blood. The sequence came from a child who was a newborn, infant or young child, either healthy, febrile or measles-vaccinated (not recorded which). The CDR3 coding sequence is TGTGCCTTGTGGGAGGCACTGCAAGAGTTGGGCAAAAAAATCAAGGTATTT. It specifies CALWEALQELGKKIKVF.